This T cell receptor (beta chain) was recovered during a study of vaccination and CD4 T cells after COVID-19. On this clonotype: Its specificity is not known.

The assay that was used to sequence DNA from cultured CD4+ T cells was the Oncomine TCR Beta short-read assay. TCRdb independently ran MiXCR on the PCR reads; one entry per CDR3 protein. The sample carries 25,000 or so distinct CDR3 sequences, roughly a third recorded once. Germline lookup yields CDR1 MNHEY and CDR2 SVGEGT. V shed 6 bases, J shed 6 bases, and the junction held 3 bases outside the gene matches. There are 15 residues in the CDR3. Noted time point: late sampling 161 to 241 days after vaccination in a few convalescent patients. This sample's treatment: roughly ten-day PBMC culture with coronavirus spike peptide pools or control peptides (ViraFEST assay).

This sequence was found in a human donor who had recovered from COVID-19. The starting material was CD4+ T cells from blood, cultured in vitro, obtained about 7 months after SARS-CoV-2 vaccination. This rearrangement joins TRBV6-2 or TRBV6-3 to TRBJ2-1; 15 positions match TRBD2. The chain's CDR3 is CASSEGLAGGNEQFF. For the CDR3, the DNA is TGTGCCAGCAGCGAGGGACTAGCGGGAGGCAATGAGCAGTTCTTC.